A selection of T cell receptor beta chains follows, all from one sample in a study of regulatory T cells in long-lasting Graves disease. MiXCR, applied by TCRdb to the multiplex PCR reads, yields one record per CDR3 protein. The table has approximately 440,000 distinct CDR3 sequences, 23% seen once. This material consisted of peripheral blood mononuclear cells (PBMCs), taken when the disease was refractory, from a patient treated with antithyroid drugs. These receptors were obtained from a female donor with Graves disease. Each CDR3 is given with its conserved first and last residue. The order of the fields is D gene, V gene, J gene, clone size, CDR3 DNA, CDR3 protein. D genes are given only for firm matches. Where a row states a size, it is once, few, many or the class of an expanded clone; other rows omit it.

D: .; V: TRBV9; J: TRBJ2-5; size: many; DNA: TGTGCCAGCAGCGAGGGCGCTACCCAAGAGACCCAGTACTTC; CDR3: CASSEGATQETQYF
D: TRBD2; V: TRBV6-1; J: TRBJ2-2; size: .; DNA: TGTGCCAGCAGTCGGACTAGCGGGAATGCCGGGGAGCTGTTTTTT; CDR3: CASSRTSGNAGELFF
D: .; V: TRBV5-1; J: TRBJ2-7; size: few; DNA: TGCGCCAGCTCCCCAGGGGACTTTGGCGAGCAGTACTTC; CDR3: CASSPGDFGEQYF
D: TRBD1; V: TRBV5-1; J: TRBJ1-2; size: .; DNA: TGCGCCAGCACTTCCGGGACAGGGTTAGGCTATCGTGGCTACACCTTC; CDR3: CASTSGTGLGYRGYTF
D: .; V: TRBV6-1; J: TRBJ1-6; size: .; DNA: TGTGCCAGCAATATGGACAGCGGTGCTTCACCCCTCCACTTT; CDR3: CASNMDSGASPLHF
D: TRBD1; V: TRBV28; J: TRBJ1-1; size: few; DNA: TGTGCCAGCAGTTTATTTAGGGCAGGGGGCTGGGGCACTGAAGCTTTCTTT; CDR3: CASSLFRAGGWGTEAFF
D: TRBD1; V: TRBV13; J: TRBJ1-3; size: few; DNA: TGTGCCAGCTCCATACGGACAGGGTTCATAAACACCATATATTTT; CDR3: CASSIRTGFINTIYF
D: TRBD2; V: TRBV20-1; J: TRBJ2-7; size: .; DNA: TGCAGTGCAGGGAAAGGCGGGAGAGGCGAGCAGTACTTC; CDR3: CSAGKGGRGEQYF
D: .; V: TRBV19; J: TRBJ2-7; size: .; DNA: TGTGCCAGTAGTGTCGATCCCAACGCCTACGAGCAGTACTTC; CDR3: CASSVDPNAYEQYF
D: TRBD2; V: TRBV2; J: TRBJ2-7; size: .; DNA: TGTGCCAGCGGGACAGCGGGAGGCCACGAGCAGTACTTC; CDR3: CASGTAGGHEQYF
D: TRBD1; V: TRBV20-1; J: TRBJ1-1; size: many; DNA: TGCAGTGCTTTCAGAGTAGAGGGACAGGCGAACACTGAAGCTTTCTTT; CDR3: CSAFRVEGQANTEAFF
D: .; V: TRBV19; J: TRBJ1-1; size: .; DNA: TGTGCCAGTACCACGGGACCCCTTGACACTGAAGCTTTCTTT; CDR3: CASTTGPLDTEAFF
D: .; V: TRBV28; J: TRBJ2-3; size: once; DNA: TGTGCCAGCAGTTTAGGGGTAGCGGACGTCACAGATACGCAGTATTTT; CDR3: CASSLGVADVTDTQYF
D: TRBD2; V: TRBV5-1; J: TRBJ2-7; size: few; DNA: TGCGCCAGCAGAACGCTAGCGGGAGCAGACTACGAGCAGTACTTC; CDR3: CASRTLAGADYEQYF
D: .; V: TRBV19; J: TRBJ1-2; size: few; DNA: TGTGCCAGTAGTATGATGGACTATGGCTACACCTTC; CDR3: CASSMMDYGYTF
D: .; V: TRBV27; J: TRBJ1-1; size: .; DNA: TGTGCCAGCAGTTTGGAAGGGGAATGGAAGAAAGCTTTCTTT; CDR3: CASSLEGEWKKAFF
D: .; V: TRBV9; J: TRBJ1-1; size: few; DNA: TGTGCCAGCAGCCCACCGGGACGCTCGCGGAACACTGAAGCTTTCTTT; CDR3: CASSPPGRSRNTEAFF
D: TRBD1; V: TRBV5-1; J: TRBJ2-7; size: few; DNA: TGCGCCAGCAGCTTAGGGGACAGGACCTCCTACGAGCAGTACTTC; CDR3: CASSLGDRTSYEQYF
D: TRBD1; V: TRBV24-1; J: TRBJ2-5; size: many; DNA: TGTGCCACCAGTGAAACAGGGGGTAGAGACCAAGAGACCCAGTACTTC; CDR3: CATSETGGRDQETQYF
D: TRBD2; V: TRBV12-3/TRBV12-4; J: TRBJ2-7; size: many; DNA: TGTGCCAGCAGGACTAGCGGGAGGATCGAGCAGTACTTC; CDR3: CASRTSGRIEQYF
D: TRBD1; V: TRBV9; J: TRBJ2-5; size: .; DNA: TGTGCCAGCAGCGGCTGGGACAGGGGTTTTTCGGAGACCCAGTACTTC; CDR3: CASSGWDRGFSETQYF
D: .; V: TRBV20-1; J: TRBJ2-5; size: many; DNA: TGCAGTGCTGCCCCAGGCGGAGGGCGCGAGACCCAGTACTTC; CDR3: CSAAPGGGRETQYF
D: .; V: TRBV20-1; J: TRBJ1-5; size: few; DNA: TGCAGTGCTAGAGATAAGAAATACGGATCTTATCAGCCCCAGCATTTT; CDR3: CSARDKKYGSYQPQHF
D: .; V: TRBV2; J: TRBJ1-6; size: .; DNA: TGTGCCCGTTCGGACTGGAGCTCCTATAATTCACCCCTCCACTTT; CDR3: CARSDWSSYNSPLHF
D: .; V: TRBV5-1; J: TRBJ2-4; size: few; DNA: TGCGCCAGCAGCTTGGAGCCCAAAAACATTCAGTACTTC; CDR3: CASSLEPKNIQYF
D: TRBD1; V: TRBV6-5; J: TRBJ1-2; size: many; DNA: TGTGCCAGCAGTTTCGGACAGGGGACCTACTATGGCTACACCTTC; CDR3: CASSFGQGTYYGYTF
D: .; V: TRBV7-2; J: TRBJ2-7; size: many; DNA: TGTGCCAGCAGCCCAGCAGGAGCGTTTTTCGAGCAGTACTTC; CDR3: CASSPAGAFFEQYF
D: .; V: TRBV5-1; J: TRBJ1-1; size: many; DNA: TGCGCCAGCAGCTTGGCGCAGTGGCCACAGCTAGCAACGGGACGATTCACTGAAGCTTTCTTT; CDR3: CASSLAQWPQLATGRFTEAFF
D: .; V: TRBV29-1; J: TRBJ1-1; size: many; DNA: TGCAGCGTTGAAGGCTACATGAACACTGAAGCTTTCTTT; CDR3: CSVEGYMNTEAFF
D: TRBD2; V: TRBV12-3/TRBV12-4; J: TRBJ2-7; size: .; DNA: TGTGCCAGCAGTTCCCCCGGGACTAGCGGGAGTGGCTACGAGCAGTACTTC; CDR3: CASSSPGTSGSGYEQYF
D: .; V: TRBV6-1; J: TRBJ1-2; size: few; DNA: TGTGCCAGCAGCCCACGATCCGGCGGCTACACCTTC; CDR3: CASSPRSGGYTF
D: .; V: TRBV5-1; J: TRBJ2-5; size: .; DNA: TGCGCCAGCAGCTTGTACATACAAGAGACCCAGTACTTC; CDR3: CASSLYIQETQYF
D: .; V: TRBV20-1; J: TRBJ1-6; size: .; DNA: TGCAGTGCTAGAGAGACGGTCTATAATTCACCCCTCCACTTT; CDR3: CSARETVYNSPLHF
D: TRBD2; V: TRBV5-1; J: TRBJ2-7; size: few; DNA: TGCGCCAGCAGCTTGGAGGCGGCTAGCGGACCTTACGAGCAGTACTTC; CDR3: CASSLEAASGPYEQYF
D: .; V: TRBV28; J: TRBJ2-4; size: many; DNA: TGTGCCAGCAGTTTACTCGGACTGGGAATAAAAAACATTCAGTACTTC; CDR3: CASSLLGLGIKNIQYF
D: .; V: TRBV20-1; J: TRBJ2-2; size: once; DNA: TGCAGTGCTAGAGTTGCGCCGAACACCGGGGAGCTGTTTTTT; CDR3: CSARVAPNTGELFF
D: TRBD1; V: TRBV20-1; J: TRBJ1-5; size: many; DNA: TGCAGTGCGAGACAGGGTAATAGCAATCAGCCCCAGCATTTT; CDR3: CSARQGNSNQPQHF
D: .; V: TRBV28; J: TRBJ2-7; size: many; DNA: TGTGCCAGCAGTTTGTCAGCTCAGGCAGGGCTAAGCGAGCAGTACTTC; CDR3: CASSLSAQAGLSEQYF
D: TRBD1; V: TRBV7-2; J: TRBJ1-5; size: many; DNA: TGTGCCAGCAGCTTGACAGGGATGGGTCAGCCCCAGCATTTT; CDR3: CASSLTGMGQPQHF
D: .; V: TRBV2; J: TRBJ2-5; size: many; DNA: TGTGCCAGCACCCGGGAAGGTGGCCTTCAAGAGACCCAGTACTTC; CDR3: CASTREGGLQETQYF
D: .; V: TRBV7-9; J: TRBJ2-1; size: .; DNA: TGTGCCAGCAGCTTAGCCCTAACGCACAATGAGCAGTTCTTC; CDR3: CASSLALTHNEQFF
D: .; V: TRBV5-1; J: TRBJ2-5; size: few; DNA: TGCGCCAGCAGCCCACTGGCCCCCGGGGGAGGAGGAGAGACCCAGTACTTC; CDR3: CASSPLAPGGGGETQYF
D: .; V: TRBV3-1; J: TRBJ2-5; size: many; DNA: TGTGCCAGCAGCCGGCGCCAAGAGACCCAGTACTTC; CDR3: CASSRRQETQYF